Here is one T cell receptor beta chain with its context. Its antigen is unidentified. The same CDR3 arises from other DNA sequences in this sample as well. The CDR3 has 16 amino acids. V lost 0 bases, J lost 1 base, and 13 bases lay in between. Germline-derived CDR1 and CDR2 are SGHRS and YFSETQ. This specimen comes from a study of shared clonotypes between healthy human individuals. Study-level findings and limits: Sorted-subset sequencing, rarefaction showed, was incomplete despite large depth. Clonotypes shared by all four donors outscored non-shared clonotypes in generation probability.

Sequenced by immunoSEQ multiplex PCR; TCRdb stores in-frame clones only, minus some. This sample carries millions of clones, roughly nine tenths of them seen once, and the ten largest clones take about 0.13%. V usage is TRBV5-1 and J usage is TRBJ1-1, with D possibly TRBD1 on 5 matching bases. This receptor was obtained from a man aged 18 to 35 in good health. The sequenced material came from naive CD4+ T cells sorted from blood. Described subset: CD45RA+ positively selected. DNA of the CDR3: TGCGCCAGCAGCTTGGCCCCACGGGGGGGGAACACTGAAGCTTTCTTT. Translating gives CASSLAPRGGNTEAFF.